This T cell receptor beta chain is from a study of T-cell reconstitution after alpha-beta-depleted transplantation in children. Whole-study findings and limits: Expanded graft clones numbering several hundred reportedly gave rise to alpha-beta T cells about two months after transplant.

This CDR3 contains 18 residues. Germline trimming cut 0 bases from V and 5 bases from J; bases unmatched to any gene: 11. Germline values: CDR1 KGHDR, CDR2 SFDVKD. As it was prepared, the TCRbeta library received unique molecular identifiers. TCRdb reanalysed the PCR reads using MiXCR and keeps one entry per CDR3 protein. The sample yields 450,000 to 700,000 distinct CDR3 sequences, 27% seen once. A word on this clonotype: Its antigen remains unidentified.

The receptor comes from a boy in the first two years of life with Wiskott-Aldrich syndrome, due to receive a stem cell transplant. The genes are TRBV24-1 and TRBJ2-2; 7 nucleotides agree with TRBD1. The starting material was PBMCs, obtained before TCRalphabeta/CD19-depleted stem cell transplant. In DNA, the CDR3 is TGTGCCACCAGTGATTTGCCCCCATACAGGGGAAAGACCGGGGAGCTGTTTTTT. This encodes CATSDLPPYRGKTGELFF.